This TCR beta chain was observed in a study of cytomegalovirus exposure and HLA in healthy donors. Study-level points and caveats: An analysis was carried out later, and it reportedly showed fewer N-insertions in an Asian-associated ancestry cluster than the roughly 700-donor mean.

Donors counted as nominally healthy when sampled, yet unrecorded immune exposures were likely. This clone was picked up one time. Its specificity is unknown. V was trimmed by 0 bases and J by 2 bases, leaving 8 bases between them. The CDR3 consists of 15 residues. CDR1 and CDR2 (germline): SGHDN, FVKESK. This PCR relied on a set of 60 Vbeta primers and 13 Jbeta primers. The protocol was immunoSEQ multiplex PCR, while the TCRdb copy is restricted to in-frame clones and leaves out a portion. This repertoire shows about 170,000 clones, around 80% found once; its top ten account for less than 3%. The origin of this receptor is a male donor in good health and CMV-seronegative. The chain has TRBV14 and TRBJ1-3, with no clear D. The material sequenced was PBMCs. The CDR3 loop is CASSQEAAAGNTIYF. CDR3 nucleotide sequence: TGTGCCAGCAGCCAAGAAGCGGCCGCTGGAAACACCATATATTTT.